The 17 T cell receptor beta chains in this list originate from one sample, sequenced in a study of T cell responses to AZD1222 COVID-19 vaccine. Using immunoSEQ multiplex PCR, the repertoire was profiled, and TCRdb retains in-frame clones only, with some absent. The table records about 150,000 clones, 93% of them present only once. The sample was peripheral blood, taken on day 0 of AZD1222 vaccination. Receptors originate from an adult in good health.

This chain connects TRBV5-5 to TRBJ1-1; D not resolved. V shed 2 bases and J shed 4 bases, with 6 bases lying between them. The CDR3 covers 12 residues. Germline-derived CDR1 and CDR2 are SGHKS and YYEKEE (reference sequence). The CDR3 nucleotides are TGTGCCAGCAGCTTTGGGAGCACTGAAGCTTTCTTT. As protein: CASSFGSTEAFF.

The rearrangement joins TRBV20-1 to TRBJ1-2, with D possibly TRBD1 on 5 matching bases. V lost 3 bases to trimming and J lost 8 bases, with 7 bases between them. Germline CDR1 is DFQATT and CDR2 is SNEGSKA (reference sequence). This CDR3 contains 10 residues. CDR3 protein: CSASGAGYTF. CDR3 DNA sequence: TGCAGTGCTAGTGGGGCGGGCTACACCTTC.

The chain carries TRBV2 and TRBJ1-6; tentative D call: TRBD1 (6 bases). From germline, CDR1 is SNHLY and CDR2 FYNNEI. The V and J ends lost 5 bases and 7 bases respectively, with 12 bases between them. The CDR3 runs 14 residues. CDR3 loop: CASSIDRLNSPLHF. CDR3 DNA: TGTGCCAGCAGTATCGACAGGCTCAATTCACCCCTCCACTTT.

V usage is TRBV27 and J usage is TRBJ1-1, with D perhaps matching TRBD1 (5 bases). The CDR3 length is 14 residues. The V and J ends lost 3 bases and 11 bases respectively, with 19 bases between them. Germline-derived CDR1 and CDR2 are MNHEY and SMNVEV (reference sequence). The CDR3 bases are TGTGCCAGCAGTTTTCGACCGGGACCCCCTACGGCTTTCTTT. Translating it yields CASSFRPGPPTAFF.

V is TRBV6-2 or TRBV6-3 and J is TRBJ1-5; D is uncertain. Trimming shortened V by 6 bases and J by 0 bases, and 15 bases separated the two germline ends. CDR3 length equals 16 residues. Germline assignment: CDR1 MNHEY and CDR2 SVGEGT. CDR3 sequence: CASSPLDPYSNQPQHF. The CDR3 DNA is TGTGCCAGCAGCCCCCTGGATCCTTATAGCAATCAGCCCCAGCATTTT.

This clone was seen once. The CDR3 nucleotides read TGTGCCAGCTCACCAGAGGACTTGGGACTGGCCACCGGGGAGCTGTTTTTT. Its protein is CASSPEDLGLATGELFF. The chain carries TRBV18 and TRBJ2-2, with D possibly TRBD2 on 6 matching bases. Between the trimmed V and J ends, which lost 2 bases and 4 bases, there was a span of 17 bases. CDR1 KGHSH and CDR2 LQKENI come from the germline V gene. The CDR3 spans 17 residues.

The V and J genes are TRBV11-2 and TRBJ2-6; D possibly corresponds to TRBD1 (6 bases). The CDR3 is 19 amino acids. Germline V gene data show CDR1 as SGHAT and CDR2 as FQNNGV. V was trimmed by 3 bases and J by 0 bases, leaving 18 bases between them. This CDR3 is CASSLRDTPSFSGANVLTF. For the CDR3, the DNA is TGTGCCAGCAGCTTGAGGGACACGCCGAGTTTCTCTGGGGCCAACGTCCTGACTTTC.

The chain recombines TRBV6-6 with TRBJ2-6, with no clear D. CDR1 is MNHNY, CDR2 SVGAGI, per germline (reference sequence). Trimming stripped 7 bases from V and 0 bases from J, with 13 bases between. This CDR3 is 16 amino acids long. This CDR3 reads CASTAGSFSGANVLTF. CDR3 sequence (DNA): TGTGCCAGCACAGCAGGCAGTTTCTCTGGGGCCAACGTCCTGACTTTC.

This chain links TRBV2 with TRBJ2-7; 8 nucleotides align to TRBD2. CDR1 SNHLY and CDR2 FYNNEI come from the germline V gene. J lost 7 bases, V lost 7 bases, and 3 bases had no gene match. The CDR3 runs 11 residues. CDR3 amino acids: CASTREGEQYF. Here the CDR3 DNA reads TGTGCCAGCACCCGGGAGGGGGAGCAGTACTTC.

V usage is TRBV30 and J usage is TRBJ1-4; perhaps TRBD1 as D (6 bases). This CDR3 region has 16 residues. Germline V gene lookup returns CDR1 GTSNPN and CDR2 SVGIG (reference sequence). V was shortened by 2 bases and J by 8 bases, with 21 bases between the two germline ends. CDR3 sequence (DNA): TGTGCCTGGAGTCCGGATACAGGGAGGCAAATGGAAAAACTGTTTTTT. It encodes CAWSPDTGRQMEKLFF.

This clone was picked up one time. The V and J genes are TRBV7-2 and TRBJ1-1; TRBD1 is a possible D gene (5 bases). In germline, CDR1 is SGHTA, CDR2 FQGNSA. V shed 3 bases and J shed 6 bases, with 17 bases lying between them. This CDR3 is built from 15 residues. The CDR3 coding sequence is TGTGCCAGCAGCTTTCAAGGGACCTATGGGTCTGAAGCTTTCTTT. Protein sequence: CASSFQGTYGSEAFF.

V usage is TRBV30 and J usage is TRBJ2-7; 10 bases are a match to TRBD1. The V gene's germline CDR1 is GTSNPN and CDR2 SVGIG (reference sequence). The junction had 3 bases not matched to a gene; V was cut back by 5 bases and J by 2 bases. The CDR3 covers 13 residues. The CDR3 sequence is CAWGQGVPYEQYF. CDR3 bases: TGTGCCTGGGGACAGGGGGTGCCCTACGAGCAGTACTTC. Based on the CDR3 plus reference TRBV30 and TRBJ2-7, the full variable domain is SQTIHQWPATLVQPVGSPLSLECTVEGTSNPNLYWYRQAAGRGLQLLFYSVGIGQISSEVPQNLSASRPQDRQFILSSKKLLLSDSGFYLCAWGQGVPYEQYFGPGTRLTVT.

This sequence joins TRBV6-5 and TRBJ1-6; 7 nucleotides agree with TRBD1. Per the germline V gene, CDR1 is MNHEY and CDR2 is SVGAGI. J lost 9 bases, V lost 2 bases, and 4 bases had no gene match. This CDR3 has 14 residues. This CDR3 is CASSYGTVGSPLHF. The CDR3 coding sequence is TGTGCCAGCAGTTACGGGACAGTGGGTTCACCCCTCCACTTT.

V gene TRBV6-5 combines with J gene TRBJ1-2, with TRBD1 matching over 9 bases. CDR1 is MNHEY, CDR2 SVGAGI, per germline. This CDR3 comprises 15 residues. With 6 bases clipped from V and 7 bases from J, the junction kept 12 bases outside the gene matches. Written as DNA, the CDR3 is TGTGCCAGCAGAACCAGACAGGGGGGATCAAGTGGCTACACCTTC. Translating gives CASRTRQGGSSGYTF.

The chain carries TRBV4-2 and TRBJ2-7, with 9 bases lining up with TRBD2. The CDR3 consists of 15 residues. Germline V lookup: CDR1 LGHNA, CDR2 YNFKEQ. Trimming took 4 bases from V and 2 from J; bases not matched to a gene: 6. CDR3 protein: CASSLGLATTYEQYF. The CDR3 region has the DNA TGTGCCAGCAGCCTGGGACTAGCAACGACCTACGAGCAGTACTTC.

The chain is built from TRBV7-9 and TRBJ2-3; a weak D match, TRBD2 (7 bases). The CDR3 extends over 16 amino acids. Germline loops: CDR1 SEHNR, CDR2 FQNEAQ (reference sequence). V lost 5 bases and J 2 bases, leaving 17 bases between the germline ends. Here the CDR3 DNA reads TGTGCCAGCAGCCTAGAGGGGGGGTCTTTCACAGATACGCAGTATTTT. It encodes CASSLEGGSFTDTQYF.

The V call is TRBV19, the J call TRBJ1-3, with TRBD1 matching 9 bases. Germline V gene sequence: CDR1 LNHDA, CDR2 SQIVND (reference sequence). V was clipped by 5 bases and J by 1 base; unmatched bases: 6. The CDR3 has 16 residues. CDR3 DNA sequence: TGTGCCAGTAGTCATACAGGGGGCAATTCTGGAAACACCATATATTTT. Residues: CASSHTGGNSGNTIYF.